This TCR beta chain was sequenced in a study of beta chain features in type 1 diabetes. General study findings and limits: Patients with Type 1 diabetes showed moderately but significantly shorter TCRB CDR3s in all four CD4+ subsets.

The whole isolated RNA underwent reverse transcription, so sequencing captured expressed TCRB transcripts. Sequencing was performed with immunoSEQ multiplex PCR; in TCRdb, only in-frame clones are kept and a portion is missing. The sample has 500,000 to 850,000 clones; 11% to 15% are singletons. This clone was found a few times. What it binds is not known. The sequence came from a man aged 18 to 30 with type 1 diabetes. What was sequenced was naive CD4+ T cells from blood.

CDR3 loop: CASSPADRGNEQFF. In nucleotides, the CDR3 is TGTGCCAGCAGTCCTGCCGACAGGGGGAATGAGCAGTTCTTC. The V and J genes are TRBV6-5 and TRBJ2-1; 9 nucleotides align to TRBD1. V lost 5 bases, J lost 7 bases, and 6 bases stayed unmatched. The CDR3 totals 14 residues. Germline CDR1 and CDR2: MNHEY and SVGAGI.